The 19 T cell receptor beta chains below all came from one sample that was sequenced in a study of response to subunit inactivated influenza vaccine. TCRdb itself ran the RT-PCR reads through MiXCR, one entry per CDR3 protein. The table lists some 570,000 distinct CDR3 sequences, around 11% of them singletons, with 9.5% to 12% in the top ten. These data also featured in a second study, about T cells expressing NK-cell markers. That study adds: 5'RACE template switching built TCR beta cDNA with unique molecular identifiers.

The starting material was PBMCs from blood, obtained on the day of vaccination. The receptor source for this set is a man aged 50-59 years who received an inactivated influenza vaccine.

V gene TRBV20-1 combines with J gene TRBJ2-6, with D possibly being TRBD1 (6 bases). V dropped 5 bases and J dropped 3 bases, with 17 bases sitting between them. The length of the CDR3 is 16 residues. The germline CDR1 and CDR2 sequences are DFQATT and SNEGSKA (reference sequence). The CDR3 DNA reads as TGCAGTGCTGGATTACAGGGTCTCCTTGGGGCCAACGTCCTGACTTTC. It is translated as CSAGLQGLLGANVLTF.

J is TRBJ1-1 and V is TRBV5-6; D gene uncertain. Trimming left V 3 bases short and J 1 base short, with 4 bases between. The germline V gene has CDR1 SGHDT and CDR2 YYEEEE. The CDR3 runs to 12 residues. The DNA for the CDR3 is TGTGCCAGCAGCTACAAGAACACTGAAGCTTTCTTT. Its protein is CASSYKNTEAFF.

The V and J genes are TRBV5-1 and TRBJ2-1; D is ambiguous. V lost 4 bases and J 2 bases, leaving 7 bases between the germline ends. Germline values: CDR1 SGHRS, CDR2 YFSETQ. This CDR3 has 13 amino acids. The CDR3 sequence is CASSNQAYNEQFF. The CDR3 region has the DNA TGCGCCAGCAGCAATCAGGCCTACAATGAGCAGTTCTTC.

The gene calls are TRBV12-3 or TRBV12-4 and TRBJ2-5, with a weak D call TRBD2 (6 bases). The CDR3 has 14 residues. The V and J ends lost 8 bases and 2 bases respectively, with 15 bases between them. The CDR3 DNA is TGTGCCAGCGGCGAGCGGGCCATTCAAGAGACCCAGTACTTC. Its translation: CASGERAIQETQYF.

This clonotype was observed a handful of times. This chain uses TRBV28 with TRBJ2-7; D is unclear. V lost 2 bases and J 6 bases, leaving 20 bases between the germline ends. Germline-derived CDR1 and CDR2 are MDHEN and SYDVKM. The CDR3 extends over 16 amino acids. The CDR3, as DNA: TGTGCCAGCAGTTTACGAAGTCGAGGTCAGTTTCTCGAGCAGTACTTC. Translation gives CASSLRSRGQFLEQYF.

This clonotype appeared a few times. The J gene is TRBJ2-7, the V gene TRBV7-9; 7 nucleotides align to TRBD2. From germline, CDR1 is SEHNR and CDR2 FQNEAQ (reference sequence). There are 16 residues in the CDR3. J lost 3 bases, V lost 5 bases, and 13 bases had no gene match. The chain's CDR3 is CASSRGRGLGNYEQYF. The CDR3 DNA sequence: TGTGCCAGCAGCCGTGGGAGGGGATTAGGAAACTACGAGCAGTACTTC.

The chain recombines TRBV4-3 with TRBJ2-3; D unresolved. The CDR3 spans 18 residues. The V end lost 0 bases, the J end lost 3 bases, and 19 bases lay between the germline ends. CDR1 and CDR2 (germline): LGHNA, YSLEER. The CDR3: CASSQELRGRRITDTQYF. The CDR3 nucleotides are TGCGCCAGCAGCCAAGAACTCCGAGGTCGGAGAATTACAGATACGCAGTATTTT.

A few counts support this clonotype. The rearrangement links TRBV9 to TRBJ2-3, with 9 bases fitting TRBD2. Per germline, CDR1 SGDLS and CDR2 YYNGEE. This CDR3 spans 15 amino acids. J was trimmed by 7 bases and V by 0 bases; bases with no gene match: 6. The CDR3 DNA is TGTGCCAGCAGCGTAGGAGGGACTAGCACCTATACGCAGTATTTT. The encoded protein is CASSVGGTSTYTQYF. The variable domain in full, completed from reference TRBV9 and TRBJ2-3, reads DSGVTQTPKHLITATGQRVTLRCSPRSGDLSVYWYQQSLDQGLQFLIQYYNGEERAKGNILERFSAQQFPDLHSELNLSSLELGDSALYFCASSVGGTSTYTQYFGPGTRLTVL.

This clonotype was seen ten or more times. The rearrangement uses TRBV12-3 or TRBV12-4 and TRBJ2-1; D tentatively fits TRBD1 or TRBD2 (5 bases each). This CDR3 is built from 15 residues. V was cut by 6 bases and J by 2 bases, with 14 bases left in between. Here the CDR3 reads CASRTGTGAYNEQFF. The CDR3 DNA sequence: TGTGCCAGCAGGACCGGGACCGGGGCCTACAATGAGCAGTTCTTC.

Comments on this clonotype: One end of the junction varies from germline; a read error may be responsible. The V gene is TRBV7-2, the J gene TRBJ1-5; 7 nucleotides agree with TRBD1. This CDR3 is 13 amino acids long. CDR1 is SGHTA, CDR2 FQGNSA, per germline. CDR3 in DNA: TGTGCCAGCGGCTTACAGGGGAATCAGCCCCAGCATTTT. Translating it yields CASGLQGNQPQHF.

This clonotype has only a few counts. The V gene is TRBV6-1, the J gene TRBJ1-1; D not certain. From germline, CDR1 is MNHNS and CDR2 SASEGT. CDR3 length: 14 residues. V lost 2 bases to trimming and J lost 1 base, with 8 bases between them. The chain's CDR3 is CASSETRTNTEAFF. The DNA of the CDR3 is TGTGCCAGCAGTGAAACCAGGACGAACACTGAAGCTTTCTTT.

To note about this clonotype: A junction boundary mismatches the germline segment, possibly from a read error. The rearrangement joins TRBV20-1 to TRBJ2-7; the match to TRBD2 covers 8 bases. Germline V gene sequence: CDR1 DFQATT, CDR2 SNEGSKA (reference sequence). CDR3 size: 17 residues. CDR3 amino acids: CSARQGLGPRFIYAQYF. DNA for the CDR3: TGCAGTGCTAGACAGGGACTAGGCCCCAGGTTTATCTACGCGCAGTACTTC.

This clonotype was picked up a small number of times. The rearrangement joins TRBV7-9 to TRBJ1-4, with D possibly being TRBD1 (5 bases). The ends were cut back, 5 bases at V and 7 bases at J, with 17 bases in the middle. This CDR3 region has 15 residues. Germline lookup yields CDR1 SEHNR and CDR2 FQNEAQ (reference sequence). The CDR3: CASSLSDTGAEKLFF. In DNA, the CDR3 is TGTGCCAGCAGCCTATCCGATACCGGGGCTGAAAAACTGTTTTTT. The full variable domain, its missing parts supplied by reference TRBV7-9 and TRBJ1-4, is DTGVSQNPRHKITKRGQNVTFRCDPISEHNRLYWYRQTLGQGPEFLTYFQNEAQLEKSRLLSDRFSAERPKGSFSTLEIQRTEQGDSAMYLCASSLSDTGAEKLFFGSGTQLSVL.

The chain couples TRBV9 to TRBJ2-3; D is ambiguous. Trimming removed 0 bases from V and 2 bases from J, with 10 bases in between. This CDR3 is 15 amino acids long. CDR1 SGDLS and CDR2 YYNGEE come from the germline V gene. CDR3 nucleotides: TGTGCCAGCAGCGTAGGAAATCAGGACACAGATACGCAGTATTTT. This codes for CASSVGNQDTDTQYF.

The chain employs TRBV19 and TRBJ2-1; TRBD2 matches at 12 bases. The CDR3 consists of 17 residues. Germline V gene lookup returns CDR1 LNHDA and CDR2 SQIVND (reference sequence). Unmatched junction bases numbered 5, after V lost 4 bases and J lost 1 base. The CDR3 bases are TGTGCCAGTAGTACAGCTAGCGGGAGGGTGTCCTACAATGAGCAGTTCTTC. Residues: CASSTASGRVSYNEQFF.

V and J are TRBV5-1 and TRBJ2-3; 8 bases agree with TRBD1. The CDR3 sequence is 12 residues long. The germline V gene encodes CDR1 SGHRS and CDR2 YFSETQ. With V trimmed by 4 bases and J by 10 bases, 5 bases remained unmatched. The CDR3 spells CASSRTGQPQYF. The CDR3 DNA sequence: TGCGCCAGCAGCCGGACAGGGCAGCCGCAGTATTTT.

This clonotype was counted only a few times. The CDR3 is CASAVPGAYEQYF. In nucleotides, the CDR3 is TGCGCCAGCGCTGTGCCCGGGGCCTACGAGCAGTACTTC. This sequence joins TRBV5-1 and TRBJ2-7, with a possible D match to TRBD2 (5 bases). This CDR3 is 13 amino acids long. CDR1 and CDR2 from the germline V gene are SGHRS and YFSETQ. V was clipped by 7 bases and J by 2 bases, with 13 bases between them.

This clonotype appeared a few times. V gene TRBV5-5 combines with J gene TRBJ1-3; 9 bases fit TRBD1. V dropped 1 base and J dropped 8; count of bases not matched to a gene: 10. The CDR3 is 16 amino acids. Germline-derived CDR1 and CDR2 are SGHKS and YYEKEE (reference sequence). Here the CDR3 reads CASSLYAGTGWDTIYF. CDR3 nucleotide sequence: TGTGCCAGCAGCTTGTATGCCGGGACAGGGTGGGACACCATATATTTT.

The chain couples TRBV7-2 to TRBJ2-3; D is perhaps TRBD1 or TRBD2 (5 bases each). The V gene's germline CDR1 is SGHTA and CDR2 FQGNSA. Trimming cost V 1 base and J 6 bases, with 17 bases left between them. This CDR3 is 16 amino acids long. In nucleotides, the CDR3 is TGTGCCAGCAGCTTAGATAGAGGGGAAGGGCTGGATACGCAGTATTTT. Its translation is CASSLDRGEGLDTQYF.